Here is one T cell receptor beta chain with its context. Its antigen is undetermined. The sample comes from a study of CD8+ T cells in alopecia areata. Study results and caveats: Scalp sample data also include resident alphabeta T cells from normal skin.

Treatment given: oral pan-JAK inhibitor, 5-10 mg twice daily. It was cDNA, reverse transcribed from extracted RNA, that served as the sequencing template. Assay: immunoSEQ multiplex PCR; the TCRdb copy retains only in-frame clones and omits some. The repertoire holds 70,000 or so clones, with roughly 28% as singletons. Looked up from germline, CDR1 is SNHLY and CDR2 is FYNNEI. CDR3 length: 13 residues. V was pared by 9 bases and J by 6 bases, with 6 bases of the junction left unmatched. The sample here was CD8+ T cells sorted from blood, taken at week 4, from a patient treated with tofacitinib. The source of this sequence is a human donor with alopecia areata. The chain employs TRBV2 and TRBJ2-2; 8 bases are a match to TRBD1. CDR3 sequence reads: CASHYRGAGELFF. In DNA form, the CDR3 reads TGTGCCAGTCACTACAGGGGGGCCGGGGAGCTGTTTTTT. Full variable domain (outside the CDR3, taken from reference TRBV2 and TRBJ2-2): EPEVTQTPSHQVTQMGQEVILRCVPISNHLYFYWYRQILGQKVEFLVSFYNNEISEKSEIFDDQFSVERPDGSNFTLKIRSTKLEDSAMYFCASHYRGAGELFFGEGSRLTVL.